Included here is one T cell receptor (beta chain) sequence, with context. There is no known antigen for this receptor. The input lacks base qualities; no much larger clone sits a single base away. The data belong to a study of shared clonotypes between healthy human individuals (TCRdb year 2020). Background on the whole study: A few men and a couple of women, aged 18 to 49 years, made up the cohort. To increase sequencing depth and limit assay-specific biases, TCR repertoire library preparation and sequencing were carried out by different laboratories using diverse techniques. For each donor, CD4 naive and CD4 memory were each given three plates, CD8 naive was given two plates, and CD8 memory was given one plate. Blood TCR repertoires of about five healthy adults were deeply sequenced to estimate repertoire size and the extent of clonotype sharing between individuals. Between about 0.85 and 10 billion PBMCs per donor were obtained by leukapheresis. The study at large found these results: Estimated clonotype richness was generally larger for naive than for memory subsets. Sampling was restricted to blood, and TCR repertoires in tissues likely differ from the TCR repertoires found in blood. The small number of donors limited the genetic and exposure-history diversity represented. Sharing across several donors was observed for about 4.8% of naive CD4, 3% to 4% of naive CD8, 2% to 2.5% of memory CD4, and roughly 0.4% of memory CD8 clonotypes. Pairwise subsampling led to the expectation that sequencing depth would affect the degree of clonotype sharing among donors. Incomplete sequencing was indicated by rarefaction of sorted-subset datasets, despite the large sequencing depth. Compared with non-shared clonotypes, the clonotypes found in all four sorted-subset donors had higher generation probabilities.

TCR CDR3 regions were amplified from genomic DNA by multiplex PCR using the deep immunoSEQ assay. Genomic DNA extracted from each cell subset was distributed evenly over all wells of several immunoSEQ 96-well plates, and each plate served as one replicate. For sorted subsets, each replicate PCR was loaded with about 0.2 ug genomic DNA, equivalent to some 31,000 T cell genomes. Purified libraries were quantified with a Qubit 3.0 fluorometer, sized on a Bioanalyzer 2100, and re-quantified with the KAPA Library Quantification kit. Each immunoSEQ 96-well plate was sequenced on its own single-read 150-cycle Illumina NextSeq 550 flow cell. As for the authors' bioinformatics: Because only junctional sequences without quality scores were contained in the immunoSEQ output, filtering matching that applied to full-length reads could not be performed. To assign V/J genes and CDR3, sequences were annotated using PyIR, a Python wrapper for IgBLAST v1.9, with IMGT germline references. Reads were removed for weak V/J assignments (E-value above 1e-6), missing CDR3, stop codons, out-of-frame junctions, or ambiguous translated residues. V3J clonotypes were defined as sequences sharing the same inferred V gene, J gene, and CDR3 amino acid sequence. Percentage overlap between repertoires was calculated by dividing the number of shared unique clonotypes by the size of the smaller repertoire. RTK rarefaction, the Chao1 estimator, and Recon v2.1 estimates of unobserved clonotypes were used to assess repertoire richness. Generation probabilities for all TCRbeta clonotypes obtained by the gDNA method from a handful of donors were computed using OLGA. Not all clones reach the TCRdb copy of this immuneACCESS table, which keeps in-frame sequences only. Checked studies attribute under half of the gap to unresolved V genes and leave the rest unexplained. V, J and clone size are those of that table, while D and trimming were read from the DNA. The sample table holds about 340,000 clones, of which about 70% were seen once. The top ten clonotypes cover roughly a tenth of the sample.

The donors were healthy, HIV-negative adults who had no recently reported acute infections or vaccinations. Only Caucasian adults living in Nashville, Tennessee, USA were represented among the donors. CD4+ T cells were enriched by magnetic negative selection; naive cells were then positively selected on CD45RA, and the negative fraction formed the memory subset. Blood was obtained by leukapheresis, after which PBMCs were separated by Ficoll-Histopaque density gradient centrifugation and cryopreserved in liquid nitrogen vapor phase. Analytical flow cytometry was used to check the purity and quantity of each magnetically sorted T cell population. Genomic DNA was isolated from every sorted fraction and measured by UV absorbance on a Nanodrop 2000c. What was sequenced was memory CD4+ T cells sorted from blood. The cell subset or site label on this specimen signifies: CD45RA-negative fraction. The clonotype originates from a man younger than 40 in good health.

The CDR3 amino acid sequence is: CASSLLNANTEAFF. The DNA reads TGCGCCAGCAGCTTGCTTAACGCGAACACTGAAGCTTTCTTT. The chain is encoded by TRBV5-1 joined to TRBJ1-1; the D gene assignment is ambiguous. Based on the germline V gene, the CDR1 and CDR2 sequences are SGHRS and YFSETQ. Its CDR3 holds 14 amino acids, cysteine through phenylalanine. CDR3 DNA is the only sequence kept; it has 42 bases, read in frame from the first base. The junction shows trimming of 1 base on V and 1 base on J, plus 8 bases between the germline ends.